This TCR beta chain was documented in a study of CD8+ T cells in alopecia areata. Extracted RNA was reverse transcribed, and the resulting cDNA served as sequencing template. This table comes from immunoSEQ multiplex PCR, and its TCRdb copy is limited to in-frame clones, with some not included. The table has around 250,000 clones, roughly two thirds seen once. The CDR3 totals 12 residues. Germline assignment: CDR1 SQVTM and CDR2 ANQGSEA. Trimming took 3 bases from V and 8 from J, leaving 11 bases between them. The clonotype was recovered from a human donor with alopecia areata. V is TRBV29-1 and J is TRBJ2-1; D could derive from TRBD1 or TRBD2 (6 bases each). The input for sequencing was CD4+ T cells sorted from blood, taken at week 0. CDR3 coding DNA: TGCAGCGTTGACGAGGGGGAGGATGAGCAGTTCTTC. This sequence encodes CSVDEGEDEQFF.